These 22 T cell receptor beta chains were sequenced from one sample in a study of blood T cell repertoires in COVID-19. The repertoire was sequenced with immunoSEQ multiplex PCR; TCRdb's copy has only in-frame clones and lacks some. Seen here are 200,000 to 250,000 clones, roughly 80% observed once, and the top ten hold around 1.8%. Sequences were obtained from PBMCs or T cells enriched from blood (not recorded which). The receptors come from a man aged 55 to 69 who had recovered from COVID-19.

The chain links TRBV6-5 to TRBJ1-5, with D perhaps TRBD1 (5 bases). The CDR3 has 15 amino acids. The germline V gene has CDR1 MNHEY and CDR2 SVGAGI. V was pared by 0 bases and J by 7 bases, with 13 bases between. In nucleotides, the CDR3 is TGTGCCAGCAGTTACTCTTGGCAGGGTGAGCAGCCCCAGCATTTT. This sequence encodes CASSYSWQGEQPQHF.

This rearrangement joins TRBV2 to TRBJ2-1, with 8 bases aligning to TRBD1. The germline gives CDR1 SNHLY, CDR2 FYNNEI. V shed 2 bases, J shed 6 bases, and the junction held 6 bases outside the gene matches. The CDR3 sequence is 15 residues long. Here the CDR3 DNA reads TGTGCCAGCAGTGAAAGGACAGGGTTGGGCAATGAGCAGTTCTTC. Translated: CASSERTGLGNEQFF.

The chain carries TRBV6-5 and TRBJ1-4; 9 nucleotides agree with TRBD1. The CDR3 extends over 11 amino acids. Germline V gene data show CDR1 as MNHEY and CDR2 as SVGAGI. The ends lost 7 bases at V and 11 bases at J; junction bases unmatched: 2. The CDR3 loop is CASKGQGKLFF. CDR3 sequence (DNA): TGTGCCAGCAAAGGACAGGGGAAACTGTTTTTT.

J is TRBJ1-1 and V is TRBV5-4, with TRBD1 as a possible D gene (5 bases). This CDR3 is built from 15 residues. Trimming took off 0 bases at V and 4 bases at J, with 13 bases between the two ends. Looked up from germline, CDR1 is SGHNT and CDR2 is YYREEE (reference sequence). CDR3 bases: TGTGCCAGCAGCTTGGCTGGGGACTCGGGCACTGAAGCTTTCTTT. Protein product: CASSLAGDSGTEAFF.

This clone was seen a handful of times. The rearrangement joins TRBV4-3 to TRBJ1-1; D is unclear. The CDR3 is 16 residues long. Trimming left V 5 bases short and J 6 bases short, with 22 bases between. Germline assignment: CDR1 LGHNA and CDR2 YSLEER. CDR3 nucleotides: TGCGCCAGCAGCAGAGATTACCGGTCTTCTTTCGCTGAAGCTTTCTTT. Encoded protein: CASSRDYRSSFAEAFF.

This clone has only a few counts. The chain couples TRBV4-1 to TRBJ1-2, with 11 bases that match TRBD1. The germline CDR1 and CDR2 sequences are MGHRA and YSYEKL. The CDR3 runs to 15 residues. Losses at the gene ends were 3 bases for V and 8 bases for J; bases not matched to a gene: 8. The chain's CDR3 is CASSHRDRGSEGYTF. The CDR3 coding sequence is TGCGCCAGCAGCCACCGGGACAGGGGGAGCGAGGGCTACACCTTC.

The V gene is TRBV4-2, the J gene TRBJ2-5; 9 nucleotides align to TRBD1. The germline gives CDR1 LGHNA, CDR2 YNFKEQ. This CDR3 is 17 amino acids long. Germline trimming cut 1 base from V and 7 bases from J; bases unmatched to any gene: 13. CDR3 residues: CASSQGAGTGIMGTQYF. For the CDR3, the DNA is TGTGCCAGCAGCCAAGGGGCCGGGACAGGGATCATGGGGACCCAGTACTTC.

The V call is TRBV11-2, the J call TRBJ2-5; the D is unclear. CDR1 is SGHAT, CDR2 FQNNGV, per germline. The CDR3 covers 14 residues. Trimming pared 1 base from V and 2 bases from J, leaving 8 bases between. The CDR3 region has the DNA TGTGCCAGCAGCTTAGGAGGAAGGCAAGAGACCCAGTACTTC. Translating gives CASSLGGRQETQYF.

This clone has only a few counts. V usage is TRBV4-3 and J usage is TRBJ1-2, with D uncertain. Germline V gene lookup returns CDR1 LGHNA and CDR2 YSLEER. The CDR3 length is 13 residues. V lost 1 base and J 8 bases, leaving 11 bases between the germline ends. In DNA, the CDR3 is TGCGCCAGCAGCCAAGCAGGCTTCCGGGGCTACACCTTC. It translates to CASSQAGFRGYTF.

DNA of the CDR3: TGCGCCAGAAGGACACGAACTTCCTACGAGCAGTACTTC. Its translation is CARRTRTSYEQYF. The chain links TRBV10-1 to TRBJ2-7, with D perhaps matching TRBD1 (5 bases). From germline, CDR1 is WNHNN and CDR2 SYGVQD (reference sequence). The CDR3 is made up of 13 amino acids. Trimming took 9 bases from V and 1 from J, leaving 13 bases between them.

The chain recombines TRBV3-1 (or the pseudogene TRBV3-2) with TRBJ1-1; weak D call: TRBD1 (6 bases). CDR1 and CDR2 (germline): LGHDT, YNNKEL (reference sequence). The CDR3 extends over 13 amino acids. V was pared by 2 bases and J by 10 bases, with 14 bases between. CDR3 sequence: CASSQQQGTGAFF. As DNA, the CDR3 is TGTGCCAGCAGCCAACAACAGGGTACGGGAGCTTTCTTT.

The J gene is TRBJ2-3, the V gene TRBV11-3; 10 nucleotides agree with TRBD1. CDR1 is SGHNT and CDR2 is YENEEA in the germline V gene. The CDR3 has 18 amino acids. V lost 1 base, J lost 6 bases, and 13 bases stayed unmatched. The CDR3 region has the DNA TGTGCCAGCAGCTTAGGGGTGCTTCCGGGACAGGGGCGGGATACGCAGTATTTT. It yields the protein CASSLGVLPGQGRDTQYF.

This clone was recorded a few times. V is TRBV3-1 (or the pseudogene TRBV3-2) and J is TRBJ2-1; D perhaps matches TRBD2 (5 bases). V lost 4 bases and J 1 base, leaving 26 bases between the germline ends. The CDR3 contains 20 residues. Looked up from germline, CDR1 is LGHDT and CDR2 is YNNKEL (reference sequence). The CDR3 region has the DNA TGTGCCAGCAGCCCTAGCCCTTCAGGACTCCGTTCCCGATCCTACAATGAGCAGTTCTTC. Translated, it gives CASSPSPSGLRSRSYNEQFF.

The chain links TRBV24-1 to TRBJ2-3; possibly TRBD2 for D (6 bases). Germline V CDR1 and CDR2: KGHDR, SFDVKD. The CDR3 consists of 15 residues. The V and J ends lost 4 bases and 6 bases respectively, with 16 bases between them. The CDR3 loop is CATSDPGTPKDTQYF. The CDR3 DNA reads TGTGCCACCAGTGACCCCGGGACTCCGAAGGATACGCAGTATTTT.

V is TRBV5-4 and J is TRBJ1-1; D is uncertain. Trimming pared 5 bases from V and 8 bases from J, leaving 13 bases between. Germline-derived CDR1 and CDR2 are SGHNT and YYREEE (reference sequence). The CDR3 runs 12 residues. The CDR3 is CASSIKEDEAFF. CDR3 sequence (DNA): TGTGCCAGCAGTATAAAGGAGGACGAAGCTTTCTTT.

This clone was recorded many times. V and J are TRBV19 and TRBJ1-3, with TRBD1 matching 8 bases. V gave up 4 bases and J gave up 4 bases; unmatched junction bases: 12. The germline gives CDR1 LNHDA, CDR2 SQIVND (reference sequence). This CDR3 spans 17 amino acids. The CDR3 DNA sequence: TGTGCCAGTAGTAGTCTCGTGGGGACAGGATTCGGAAACACCATATATTTT. This sequence encodes CASSSLVGTGFGNTIYF.

This clone was detected a few times. The chain couples TRBV27 to TRBJ1-3, with D uncertain. The ends were cut back, 2 bases at V and 8 bases at J, with 22 bases in the middle. Germline V lookup: CDR1 MNHEY, CDR2 SMNVEV (reference sequence). The CDR3 is 17 residues long. This chain's CDR3 is CASSLRWGDPARDTIYF. DNA of the CDR3: TGTGCCAGCAGTTTAAGATGGGGTGATCCGGCGCGGGACACCATATATTTT.

CDR3 in DNA: TGTGCCAGCAGCTTAAGCCTTTTCGGGGAGCTGTTTTTT. Translating it yields CASSLSLFGELFF. The chain combines TRBV7-2 with TRBJ2-2; unclear D gene. The CDR3 loop spans 13 amino acids. CDR1 is SGHTA, CDR2 FQGNSA, per germline. V dropped 2 bases and J dropped 7 bases, with 8 bases sitting between them.

This clone was observed a few times. This chain uses TRBV11-2 with TRBJ2-7; D is undetermined. CDR1 SGHAT and CDR2 FQNNGV come from the germline V gene. Trimming cost V 5 bases and J 7 bases, with 24 bases left between them. The CDR3 contains 16 residues. CDR3 nucleotides: TGTGCCAGCAGCACCACCTCCTCAGGTGGTACTTGGGAGCAGTACTTC. Encoded protein: CASSTTSSGGTWEQYF.

V and J are TRBV6-2 or TRBV6-3 and TRBJ2-7; D gene unclear. The V gene lost 2 bases and the J gene lost 3 bases, with 8 bases spanning the gap. The CDR3 consists of 13 residues. From germline, CDR1 is MNHEY and CDR2 SVGEGT. The CDR3 loop reads CASSYVLSYEQYF. The CDR3 nucleotides are TGTGCCAGCAGTTACGTGCTCAGCTACGAGCAGTACTTC.

The sample holds a few counts of this clone. J is TRBJ2-7 and V is TRBV18; 7 bases are shared with TRBD1. The germline gives CDR1 KGHSH, CDR2 LQKENI. The CDR3 runs to 15 residues. J gave up 2 bases and V 0 bases, and 4 bases lay outside the gene matches. CDR3 sequence reads: CASSPPQGGPYEQYF. The CDR3 DNA sequence: TGTGCCAGCTCACCACCACAAGGGGGCCCCTACGAGCAGTACTTC.

Here the CDR3 reads CASRGGQGIGNTIYF. DNA of the CDR3: TGTGCCAGCAGGGGCGGACAGGGGATAGGAAACACCATATATTTT. This chain links TRBV2 with TRBJ1-3; 9 bases map to TRBD1. The CDR3 covers 15 residues. Germline CDR1 reads SNHLY; CDR2 reads FYNNEI. V lost 6 bases to trimming and J lost 4 bases; unmatched junction nucleotides: 7.